This paragraph covers one TCR beta chain sequence. The CDR3 is 15 amino acids. J gave up 8 bases and V 5 bases, and 11 bases lay outside the gene matches. The germline CDR1 and CDR2 sequences are KGHSH and LQKENI. The data were produced by immunoSEQ multiplex PCR, yet TCRdb's version contains in-frame clones alone and is incomplete. This sample has 65,000 to 75,000 clones; about 85% occur once, and the top ten carry 2% to 2.5%. These data are taken from a study of OX40 agonist ivuxolimab in advanced cancers. Enrollment shut out patients with autoimmune disease history or systemic immunosuppression. Material: CD4+ or CD8+ T cells sorted from blood, obtained in a trial of the OX40 agonist ivuxolimab. The chain couples TRBV18 to TRBJ1-2; TRBD1 aligns across 10 bases. This clonotype was sampled from an adult with an advanced solid tumor such as melanoma, head and neck, liver or kidney cancer. Written as DNA, the CDR3 is TGTGCCAGCTCATCCTACTCCGGGACAGGGGACGGCTACACCTTC. It is translated as CASSSYSGTGDGYTF.